The 6 T cell receptor beta chains in this list originate from one sample, sequenced in a study of shared clonotypes between healthy human individuals. CD45RO negativity and positive selection for CCR7 defined naive CD8 cells, a population that excluded terminally differentiated effector memory CD45RA+ cells. Repertoires were generated with immunoSEQ multiplex PCR, while TCRdb's copy carries only in-frame clones and drops some. Here the sample spans under 700,000 clones, roughly 96% being singletons. The sequenced material came from naive CD8+ T cells sorted from blood. The receptors come from a woman aged 30 to 39 in good health.

The V and J genes are TRBV6-1 and TRBJ2-3; a possible D gene is TRBD1 (5 bases). Deletions cut 2 bases from V and 6 bases from J, with 15 bases between. CDR1 MNHNS and CDR2 SASEGT come from the germline V gene. The CDR3 is 15 residues long. The CDR3 DNA reads as TGTGCCAGCAGTGAAAGTAGGGGCCACTCGGATACGCAGTATTTT. As protein: CASSESRGHSDTQYF.

The genes are TRBV29-1 and TRBJ2-7; 9 bases match TRBD1. Germline CDR1 reads SQVTM; CDR2 reads ANQGSEA. Losses at the gene ends were 6 bases for V and 3 bases for J; bases not matched to a gene: 6. CDR3 length: 13 amino acids. The CDR3 bases are TGCAGCGTGGTACGGACAGGGGACTACGAGCAGTACTTC. Its protein product is CSVVRTGDYEQYF.

The chain joins TRBV29-1 to TRBJ2-7; either TRBD1 or TRBD2 may fit D (5 bases each). Trimming removed 5 bases from V and 0 bases from J, with 11 bases in between. Germline lookup yields CDR1 SQVTM and CDR2 ANQGSEA. The CDR3 is 13 amino acids. CDR3 protein: CSVLGRYSYEQYF. The CDR3, as DNA: TGCAGCGTTTTGGGACGGTACTCCTACGAGCAGTACTTC.

The chain recombines TRBV5-6 with TRBJ1-1; D remains ambiguous. The V gene's germline CDR1 is SGHDT and CDR2 YYEEEE. Trimming cost V 1 base and J 2 bases, with 12 bases left between them. The CDR3 totals 15 residues. The CDR3: CASSLSPSLNTEAFF. CDR3 in DNA: TGTGCCAGCAGCTTGAGCCCCTCCTTAAACACTGAAGCTTTCTTT.

The chain carries TRBV14 and TRBJ2-1, with D possibly being TRBD2 (6 bases). This CDR3 comprises 15 residues. Germline CDR1 and CDR2: SGHDN and FVKESK. V was clipped by 6 bases and J by 8 bases, with 20 bases between them. CDR3 in amino acids: CASSTTTGELDEQFF. CDR3 nucleotide sequence: TGTGCCAGCAGTACGACTACGGGGGAGTTGGATGAGCAGTTCTTC.

This chain's CDR3 is CATSRDRLVTEQYF. The CDR3 DNA reads TGTGCCACCAGCAGAGATCGGCTAGTTACCGAGCAGTACTTC. The V gene is TRBV15, the J gene TRBJ2-7; D remains unclear. The CDR3 consists of 14 residues. V was pared by 0 bases and J by 6 bases, with 12 bases between. Germline loops: CDR1 LNHNV, CDR2 YYDKDF (reference sequence).